This entry lists 13 T cell receptor beta chains sequenced from one sample in a study of blood T cell repertoires in COVID-19. The protocol was immunoSEQ multiplex PCR, while the TCRdb copy is restricted to in-frame clones and leaves out a portion. The data hold about 170,000 clones, with around 88% observed a single time. Sequencing was carried out using PBMCs or T cells enriched from blood (not recorded which). The source is a woman aged 45-60 years in a cohort exposed to, infected with or recovered from COVID-19 (not recorded which).

The genes are TRBV24-1 and TRBJ2-5, with TRBD2 as a possible D gene (6 bases). From germline, CDR1 is KGHDR and CDR2 SFDVKD. V was pared by 2 bases and J by 2 bases, with 14 bases between. The CDR3 has 16 amino acids. The CDR3 spells CATSDSRTGLQETQYF. Here the CDR3 DNA reads TGTGCCACCAGTGATTCTCGCACGGGACTTCAAGAGACCCAGTACTTC.

The J gene is TRBJ2-1, the V gene TRBV29-1; 11 nucleotides agree with TRBD2. The V gene's germline CDR1 is SQVTM and CDR2 ANQGSEA. The CDR3 has 15 amino acids. J was trimmed by 8 bases and V by 6 bases; bases with no gene match: 12. CDR3 region: CSVELAGGRLDEQFF. The DNA of the CDR3 is TGCAGCGTAGAGTTAGCGGGGGGGAGGTTGGATGAGCAGTTCTTC.

The chain employs TRBV9 and TRBJ2-5; 12 bases fit TRBD2. The CDR3 consists of 15 residues. The trim removed 3 bases at V and 2 bases at J, leaving 2 bases unmatched. CDR1 and CDR2 (germline): SGDLS, YYNGEE. This CDR3 is CASSAGLAGQETQYF. DNA of the CDR3: TGTGCCAGCAGCGCCGGACTAGCGGGACAAGAGACCCAGTACTTC.

The chain uses TRBV5-8 and TRBJ2-1, with D possibly TRBD1 on 5 matching bases. V lost 1 base and J lost 10, with 15 bases in between. This CDR3 has 14 amino acids. Looked up from germline, CDR1 is SGHTS and CDR2 is YDEGEE. CDR3 coding DNA: TGTGCCAGCAGCTTGTCAGCAGGGATCAACGAGCAGTTCTTC. It codes for CASSLSAGINEQFF.

This clone was detected a few times. V usage is TRBV28 and J usage is TRBJ1-3; D gene uncertain. CDR1 is MDHEN and CDR2 is SYDVKM in the germline V gene. The CDR3 is 17 residues long. V was clipped by 2 bases and J by 4 bases, with 18 bases between them. The CDR3 region is CASSLLETANIGNTIYF. CDR3 in DNA: TGTGCCAGCAGTTTACTTGAAACAGCCAACATCGGAAACACCATATATTTT.

This clone was seen a handful of times. The chain employs TRBV4-2 and TRBJ2-5, with no clear D. The germline V gene has CDR1 LGHNA and CDR2 YNFKEQ. V lost 4 bases and J 5 bases, leaving 17 bases between the germline ends. This CDR3 is 15 amino acids long. The CDR3 DNA reads TGTGCCAGCAGCCTAAGGTATGGCGGTCGGGAGACCCAGTACTTC. As protein: CASSLRYGGRETQYF.

The rearrangement joins TRBV7-9 to TRBJ2-5, with a weak D call TRBD1 (5 bases). The CDR3 is 13 residues long. Germline-derived CDR1 and CDR2 are SEHNR and FQNEAQ (reference sequence). Trimming took 4 bases from V and 2 from J, leaving 8 bases between them. Written as DNA, the CDR3 is TGTGCCAGCAGCTCGACAGAGCAAGAGACCCAGTACTTC. Encoded protein: CASSSTEQETQYF.

The J gene is TRBJ1-2, the V gene TRBV2, with 9 bases that match TRBD1. CDR1 and CDR2 from the germline V gene are SNHLY and FYNNEI. There are 15 residues in the CDR3. After removal of 2 bases from V and 6 bases from J, the junction contained 7 bases not matched to a gene. CDR3 residues: CASSEIGQGQDGYTF. In DNA, the CDR3 is TGTGCCAGCAGTGAAATAGGACAGGGGCAGGATGGCTACACCTTC.

The chain employs TRBV7-9 and TRBJ2-3; 7 bases align to TRBD2. The germline V gene has CDR1 SEHNR and CDR2 FQNEAQ (reference sequence). CDR3 length: 15 residues. The junction had 2 bases not matched to a gene; V was cut back by 1 base and J by 1 base. The CDR3 nucleotides read TGTGCCAGCAGCTTAGTGAGCGGGGGCACAGATACGCAGTATTTT. Translation gives CASSLVSGGTDTQYF.

The J gene is TRBJ1-4, the V gene TRBV30; D is possibly TRBD1 (6 bases). Trimming stripped 8 bases from V and 5 bases from J, with 24 bases between. The length of the CDR3 is 16 residues. The germline V gene has CDR1 GTSNPN and CDR2 SVGIG (reference sequence). As DNA, the CDR3 is TGTGCCGGGATTGCGTTTATAGTAGGGGGAAATGAAAAACTGTTTTTT. Amino acids: CAGIAFIVGGNEKLFF.

This chain joins TRBV27 and TRBJ2-1; D gene uncertain. This CDR3 has 13 amino acids. Germline V lookup: CDR1 MNHEY, CDR2 SMNVEV (reference sequence). Trimming stripped 6 bases from V and 1 base from J, with 7 bases between. CDR3 coding DNA: TGTGCCAGCAGCCGCGAATCCTACAATGAGCAGTTCTTC. It yields the protein CASSRESYNEQFF.

This chain joins TRBV6-2 or TRBV6-3 and TRBJ2-7, with D unclear. This CDR3 has 12 residues. V gave up 5 bases and J gave up 4 bases, with 9 bases separating them. Germline V gives CDR1 MNHEY, CDR2 SVGEGT. CDR3 residues: CASSLDGYEQYF. The CDR3 DNA is TGTGCCAGCAGTCTCGACGGGTACGAGCAGTACTTC.

The chain couples TRBV7-2 to TRBJ1-5, with TRBD1 matching 9 bases. The V gene's germline CDR1 is SGHTA and CDR2 FQGNSA. The CDR3 covers 14 residues. V was clipped by 6 bases and J by 6 bases; unmatched bases: 6. The CDR3 nucleotides read TGTGCCAGCAGTCAGGACAGGGGAAGTCAGCCCCAGCATTTT. Amino acid sequence: CASSQDRGSQPQHF.